This TCR beta chain was sequenced in a study of blood T cell repertoires in COVID-19. Original processing methods: From reference gene primer amplification, estimates of nucleated cell counts were derived. The repertoire was sequenced with immunoSEQ multiplex PCR; TCRdb's copy has only in-frame clones and lacks some. V and J calls and clone size are given by that table; D and trimming were obtained from the DNA. The sample holds fewer than 200,000 clones; about 88% are singletons and the top ten take under 30%. The CDR3 is made up of 12 amino acids. Germline V gene data show CDR1 as MDHEN and CDR2 as SYDVKM. V lost 7 bases and J lost 6, with 7 bases in between. Allocation to cohorts depended on clinical history reported by the participants.

The sample consisted of PBMCs or T cells enriched from blood (not recorded which). The sequence was collected from a woman aged 40 to 55 in a cohort exposed to, infected with or recovered from COVID-19 (not recorded which). V and J are TRBV28 and TRBJ1-6; D unclear. The CDR3 DNA is TGTGCCAGCAAGAGTCTTAATTCACCCCTCCACTTT. It specifies CASKSLNSPLHF.